The 10 T cell receptor beta chains below come from one sample, sequenced in a study of early T cells in non-severe SARS-CoV-2 infection. TCRdb reprocessed the 5' RACE reads with MiXCR, giving one entry per CDR3 protein. The repertoire holds about 110,000 distinct CDR3 sequences, around an eighth seen once, with around 3% in the top ten. What was sequenced was whole blood. The receptors derive from an adult who was a healthcare worker with PCR-confirmed SARS-CoV-2 infection or an uninfected control (not recorded which).

This clonotype has a count of ten or more. The chain employs TRBV20-1 and TRBJ2-3; D is possibly TRBD2 (5 bases). V lost 5 bases to trimming and J lost 1 base, with 16 bases between them. Per the germline V gene, CDR1 is DFQATT and CDR2 is SNEGSKA (reference sequence). The CDR3 contains 15 residues. The DNA for the CDR3 is TGCAGTGCTTTCTCTCCCCGGCGGGGCACAGATACGCAGTATTTT. The encoded protein is CSAFSPRRGTDTQYF.

To note about this clonotype: A read error is possible here, since a much larger clone lies one base away. The gene calls are TRBV7-8 and TRBJ2-1, with no clear D. Germline lookup yields CDR1 SGHVS and CDR2 FQNEAQ. V was trimmed by 5 bases and J by 4 bases, leaving 9 bases between them. The CDR3 runs 13 residues. The DNA of the CDR3 is TGTGCCAGCAGCCCACCAGGTTACAATGAGCAGTTCTTC. Its protein is CASSPPGYNEQFF.

The V gene is TRBV24-1, the J gene TRBJ2-1; the match to TRBD1 covers 9 bases. V dropped 8 bases and J dropped 9; count of bases not matched to a gene: 10. Germline lookup yields CDR1 KGHDR and CDR2 SFDVKD. The CDR3 is made up of 14 amino acids. CDR3 in DNA: TGTGCCACCAATCCCGGACAGGGGCGAAGTGAGCAGTTCTTC. It encodes CATNPGQGRSEQFF.

This clonotype has a count of ten or more. J is TRBJ2-3 and V is TRBV11-2, with D possibly being TRBD2 (6 bases). Trimming removed 3 bases from V and 0 bases from J, with 13 bases in between. CDR3 length equals 16 residues. The germline V gene encodes CDR1 SGHAT and CDR2 FQNNGV. This CDR3 reads CASSLPGRGSTDTQYF. CDR3 nucleotides: TGTGCCAGCAGCTTGCCCGGGCGGGGTAGCACAGATACGCAGTATTTT. The full variable domain, rest sourced from reference TRBV11-2 and TRBJ2-3, is EAGVAQSPRYKIIEKRQSVAFWCNPISGHATLYWYQQILGQGPKLLIQFQNNGVVDDSQLPKDRFSAERLKGVDSTLKIQPAKLEDSAVYLCASSLPGRGSTDTQYFGPGTRLTVL.

This clonotype was observed a handful of times. The chain recombines TRBV19 with TRBJ2-4, with a tentative D call TRBD1 (6 bases). With 5 bases removed from V and 0 bases from J, the gap between germline ends came to 17 bases. This CDR3 is built from 17 residues. The germline gives CDR1 LNHDA, CDR2 SQIVND (reference sequence). CDR3 sequence: CASSSRTARVAKNIQYF. CDR3 bases: TGTGCCAGTAGTTCGCGGACAGCCCGGGTAGCCAAAAACATTCAGTACTTC.

This clonotype was observed many times. V is TRBV11-2 and J is TRBJ2-2; D possibly corresponds to TRBD1 (6 bases). The CDR3 totals 17 residues. Germline lookup yields CDR1 SGHAT and CDR2 FQNNGV. Trimming shortened V by 1 base and J by 0 bases, and 12 bases separated the two germline ends. CDR3 residues: CASSLGARGANTGELFF. The CDR3 coding sequence is TGTGCCAGCAGCTTAGGAGCCAGGGGAGCGAACACCGGGGAGCTGTTTTTT.

This clonotype was seen many times. For the CDR3, the DNA is TGTGCCAGTAGTTCCGGACAGGTTAGCAATCAGCCCCAGCATTTT. Its translation is CASSSGQVSNQPQHF. This chain uses TRBV19 with TRBJ1-5; 7 nucleotides align to TRBD1. The ends lost 5 bases at V and 0 bases at J; junction bases unmatched: 4. Germline V lookup: CDR1 LNHDA, CDR2 SQIVND (reference sequence). The CDR3 has 15 residues.

The gene calls are TRBV7-9 and TRBJ2-1; the D gene could be TRBD1 or TRBD2 (6 bases each). This CDR3 has 13 residues. The germline CDR1 and CDR2 sequences are SEHNR and FQNEAQ (reference sequence). Trimming pared 5 bases from V and 7 bases from J, leaving 12 bases between. This CDR3 reads CASSATGRNEQFF. CDR3 in DNA: TGTGCCAGCAGCGCAACAGGGAGGAATGAGCAGTTCTTC.

The rearrangement links TRBV29-1 to TRBJ2-1; TRBD2 aligns across 11 bases. Unmatched junction bases numbered 7, after V lost 7 bases and J lost 2 bases. Germline V lookup: CDR1 SQVTM, CDR2 ANQGSEA. CDR3 size: 15 residues. The CDR3 nucleotides are TGCAGCGCACTAGGGACTAGCGGTCCCTACAATGAGCAGTTCTTC. Translating gives CSALGTSGPYNEQFF.

The J gene is TRBJ2-5, the V gene TRBV20-1; D gene unclear. Trimming removed 3 bases from V and 2 bases from J, with 10 bases in between. The CDR3 is made up of 13 amino acids. In germline, CDR1 is DFQATT, CDR2 SNEGSKA (reference sequence). CDR3 sequence (DNA): TGCAGTGCTAGTTTAGTAATACAAGAGACCCAGTACTTC. It translates to CSASLVIQETQYF.